Shown below are 27 T cell receptor beta chains from a single sample sequenced in a study of technical replicates of blood from a few donors. The data were produced by immunoSEQ multiplex PCR, yet TCRdb's version contains in-frame clones alone and is incomplete. The sample includes about 72,000 clones, roughly 90% of them seen just once. The specimen was T cells isolated from PBMCs. The receptor source for this set is a human donor in good health.

This clone was detected once. The chain combines TRBV6-5 with TRBJ2-7; perhaps TRBD1 as D (6 bases). The V gene's germline CDR1 is MNHEY and CDR2 SVGAGI. V gave up 2 bases and J gave up 3 bases, with 17 bases separating them. The CDR3 runs to 16 residues. DNA for the CDR3: TGTGCCAGCAGTTACGCCCGAGAGGGACAAGACTACGAGCAGTACTTC. It encodes CASSYAREGQDYEQYF.

The chain uses TRBV5-4 and TRBJ1-2, with 7 bases aligning to TRBD1. Germline CDR1 is SGHNT and CDR2 is YYREEE (reference sequence). This CDR3 region has 13 residues. V gave up 2 bases and J gave up 4 bases; unmatched junction bases: 2. Here the CDR3 DNA reads TGTGCCAGCAGCTTCAGACAGGGCTATGGCTACACCTTC. Its translation is CASSFRQGYGYTF.

V and J are TRBV7-3 and TRBJ2-1; TRBD2 matches 9 bases. V lost 4 bases to trimming and J lost 4 bases; unmatched junction nucleotides: 5. Germline V gives CDR1 SGHTA, CDR2 FQGTGA. CDR3 length: 15 residues. The CDR3 loop reads CASSSGTSFYNEQFF. Here the CDR3 DNA reads TGTGCCAGCAGCTCCGGGACTAGCTTTTACAATGAGCAGTTCTTC.

The chain uses TRBV6-5 and TRBJ2-2; 10 bases align to TRBD1. V shed 2 bases, J shed 5 bases, and the junction held 2 bases outside the gene matches. In germline, CDR1 is MNHEY, CDR2 SVGAGI. This CDR3 has 15 amino acids. The CDR3 DNA sequence: TGTGCCAGCAGTTACGAGGGACAGGGGACCGGGGAGCTGTTTTTT. Translation: CASSYEGQGTGELFF.

This clone was seen a single time. The chain has TRBV27 and TRBJ1-5; D not resolved. This CDR3 spans 15 amino acids. Germline CDR1 MNHEY, CDR2 SMNVEV (reference sequence). V lost 5 bases and J lost 2, with 13 bases in between. DNA for the CDR3: TGTGCCAGCAGTCGGGTGGCGGGTCGCAATCAGCCCCAGCATTTT. It yields the protein CASSRVAGRNQPQHF.

V usage is TRBV5-4 and J usage is TRBJ1-1; 7 positions agree with TRBD1. This CDR3 comprises 15 residues. Germline CDR1 is SGHNT and CDR2 is YYREEE (reference sequence). V shed 1 base and J 5 bases; nucleotides not matched to a gene: 8. DNA of the CDR3: TGTGCCAGCAGCTTGCCGACAGGGATAATTACTGAAGCTTTCTTT. Amino acids: CASSLPTGIITEAFF.

V usage is TRBV4-3 and J usage is TRBJ2-2; 9 bases match TRBD2. The CDR3 runs 19 residues. The V and J ends lost 1 base and 1 base, in that order; junction bases with no gene match: 10. Germline CDR1 and CDR2: LGHNA and YSLEER. The CDR3 loop is CASSQGVLAGALNTGELFF. The CDR3, as DNA: TGCGCCAGCAGCCAAGGGGTATTAGCGGGAGCCTTGAACACCGGGGAGCTGTTTTTT.

The chain uses TRBV2 and TRBJ2-7; possibly TRBD1 for D (5 bases). CDR3 size: 13 residues. Germline V CDR1 and CDR2: SNHLY, FYNNEI. Trimming took off 6 bases at V and 5 bases at J, with 14 bases between the two ends. The CDR3: CASREDNPNEQYF. In nucleotides, the CDR3 is TGTGCCAGCAGAGAGGACAACCCCAACGAGCAGTACTTC.

This chain uses TRBV6-5 with TRBJ2-5; a possible D gene is TRBD1 (6 bases). CDR1 and CDR2 from the germline V gene are MNHEY and SVGAGI. This CDR3 is 14 amino acids long. The V end was cut by 2 bases, the J end by 4 bases, with 11 bases between. The CDR3, as DNA: TGTGCCAGCAGTTACGGTACAGGGAGAGAGACCCAGTACTTC. Amino acids: CASSYGTGRETQYF.

The gene calls are TRBV7-9 and TRBJ1-5; no definite D call. Germline values: CDR1 SEHNR, CDR2 FQNEAQ (reference sequence). Trimming took off 3 bases at V and 3 bases at J, with 3 bases between the two ends. The CDR3 consists of 12 residues. CDR3 sequence: CASSFNNQPQHF. In nucleotides, the CDR3 is TGTGCCAGCAGCTTTAACAATCAGCCCCAGCATTTT.

V usage is TRBV28 and J usage is TRBJ1-1, with D maybe TRBD1 (6 bases). CDR1 is MDHEN and CDR2 is SYDVKM in the germline V gene. Trimming left V 6 bases short and J 2 bases short, with 16 bases between. The CDR3 contains 15 residues. CDR3 nucleotide sequence: TGTGCCAGCAGGCCCACATCAGGGGTCAACACTGAAGCTTTCTTT. It specifies CASRPTSGVNTEAFF.

The chain's CDR3 is CASVGSFLYEQYF. The DNA for the CDR3 is TGTGCCAGCGTCGGGAGTTTCCTCTACGAGCAGTACTTC. The chain joins TRBV6-5 to TRBJ2-7, with a tentative D call TRBD2 (6 bases). The CDR3 extends over 13 amino acids. The V end lost 8 bases, the J end lost 3 bases, and 14 bases lay between the germline ends. Germline V gives CDR1 MNHEY, CDR2 SVGAGI.

J is TRBJ1-2 and V is TRBV9, with 9 bases lining up with TRBD1. The CDR3 is made up of 17 amino acids. V shed 4 bases and J 8 bases; nucleotides not matched to a gene: 18. Germline V CDR1 and CDR2: SGDLS, YYNGEE. CDR3 residues: CASSPRVRDRESQGYTF. The CDR3 nucleotides are TGTGCCAGCAGCCCCCGAGTCCGGGACAGGGAGAGTCAAGGCTACACCTTC.

V usage is TRBV13 and J usage is TRBJ2-1, with 13 bases matching TRBD2. The CDR3 length is 15 residues. The germline CDR1 and CDR2 sequences are PRHDT and FYEKMQ (reference sequence). The junction had 7 bases not matched to a gene; V was cut back by 4 bases and J by 10 bases. This CDR3 is CASSYGTSGAGEQFF. In DNA, the CDR3 is TGTGCCAGCAGCTACGGGACTAGCGGGGCCGGGGAGCAGTTCTTC.

This chain links TRBV5-1 with TRBJ1-2; D is uncertain. CDR1 and CDR2 from the germline V gene are SGHRS and YFSETQ. The CDR3 extends over 14 amino acids. V was cut by 8 bases and J by 6 bases, with 20 bases left in between. The CDR3 DNA is TGCGCCAGTACTACAAGCGGGCAGGTCAATGGCTACACCTTC. Amino acids: CASTTSGQVNGYTF.

V usage is TRBV7-3 and J usage is TRBJ1-1; D remains ambiguous. CDR1 SGHTA and CDR2 FQGTGA come from the germline V gene. The CDR3 totals 13 residues. The V end lost 3 bases, the J end lost 2 bases, and 7 bases lay between the germline ends. The CDR3 region is CASSFGRNTEAFF. The CDR3 nucleotides are TGTGCCAGCAGCTTTGGGAGAAACACTGAAGCTTTCTTT.

About this clone: An end of the junction does not agree with germline; a read error may underlie this. This sequence joins TRBV7-2 and TRBJ2-1; the D gene is possibly TRBD2 (5 bases). This CDR3 is built from 14 residues. Germline CDR1 is SGHTA and CDR2 is FQGNSA. For the CDR3, the DNA is TGTGCCAGCAGCCTCCTAGGAGGTGACAATGAACAGTTCTTC. Encoded protein: CASSLLGGDNEQFF.

The J gene is TRBJ1-2, the V gene TRBV6-1, with D perhaps matching TRBD1 (6 bases). Germline lookup yields CDR1 MNHNS and CDR2 SASEGT. The CDR3 runs to 14 residues. V was clipped by 7 bases and J by 1 base, with 13 bases between them. Here the CDR3 reads CASTQGPINYGYTF. Here the CDR3 DNA reads TGTGCCAGCACGCAGGGGCCCATTAACTATGGCTACACCTTC.

The J gene is TRBJ2-7, the V gene TRBV19; D is uncertain. Germline V gene sequence: CDR1 LNHDA, CDR2 SQIVND (reference sequence). The CDR3 extends over 14 amino acids. V shed 5 bases and J shed 6 bases, with 17 bases lying between them. CDR3 region: CASSYLGVLSEQYF. The DNA for the CDR3 is TGTGCCAGTAGTTATCTAGGAGTACTCTCCGAGCAGTACTTC.

The V call is TRBV2, the J call TRBJ2-7; possibly TRBD2 for D (5 bases). Germline CDR1 and CDR2: SNHLY and FYNNEI. CDR3 length: 12 residues. The V gene lost 3 bases and the J gene lost 3 bases, with 6 bases spanning the gap. CDR3 nucleotide sequence: TGTGCCAGCAGTGATGAGGGCTACGAGCAGTACTTC. Residues: CASSDEGYEQYF.

The genes are TRBV27 and TRBJ2-7; D might be TRBD2 (5 bases). The CDR3 loop spans 14 amino acids. CDR1 is MNHEY and CDR2 is SMNVEV in the germline V gene (reference sequence). Trimming removed 5 bases at V and 4 bases at J, with 15 bases between. The CDR3 sequence is CASSLLGGGYEQYF. In nucleotides, the CDR3 is TGTGCCAGCAGTCTACTAGGCGGAGGTTACGAGCAGTACTTC.

The J gene is TRBJ2-3, the V gene TRBV19; 9 bases are shared with TRBD2. Germline assignment: CDR1 LNHDA and CDR2 SQIVND (reference sequence). CDR3 length: 14 amino acids. The V gene end was trimmed by 1 base and the J gene end by 9 bases; junction bases not matched to a gene: 5. The CDR3 DNA follows: TGTGCCAGTAGTATAGCCCTAGCGGGAAGAACGCAGTATTTT. Translation: CASSIALAGRTQYF.

This chain uses TRBV10-3 with TRBJ1-3, with D tentatively TRBD1 (6 bases). V lost 0 bases and J 3 bases, leaving 12 bases between the germline ends. The germline V gene has CDR1 ENHRY and CDR2 SYGVKD. The CDR3 loop spans 16 amino acids. CDR3 in amino acids: CAISESLYRDGNTIYF. The DNA for the CDR3 is TGTGCCATCAGTGAGTCTTTGTACAGGGATGGAAACACCATATATTTT.

This clone occurred once. The chain joins TRBV6-1 to TRBJ1-2; D ambiguous. The V gene's germline CDR1 is MNHNS and CDR2 SASEGT. This CDR3 comprises 12 residues. V lost 3 bases, J lost 14 bases, and 16 bases lay in between. CDR3 amino acids: CASSDGTNPRTF. The CDR3 DNA is TGTGCCAGCAGTGACGGTACTAACCCAAGGACCTTC.

This clone was counted a single time. The genes are TRBV5-6 and TRBJ2-4; 9 nucleotides align to TRBD1. Germline V gene data show CDR1 as SGHDT and CDR2 as YYEEEE. Trimming at V came to 3 bases and at J to 13 bases, leaving 5 bases not matched to a gene. This CDR3 region has 12 residues. CDR3 residues: CASSWDRVKQYF. DNA of the CDR3: TGTGCCAGCAGCTGGGACAGGGTAAAGCAGTACTTC.

This chain's CDR3 is CASSFVPGLAGNEQFF. Written as DNA, the CDR3 is TGTGCCAGCAGTTTTGTACCGGGACTAGCGGGCAATGAGCAGTTCTTC. The gene calls are TRBV2 and TRBJ2-1; 12 positions match TRBD2. V gave up 5 bases and J gave up 6 bases; unmatched junction bases: 8. The CDR3 is 16 residues long. The germline CDR1 and CDR2 sequences are SNHLY and FYNNEI.

The chain has TRBV5-5 and TRBJ2-2, with 9 bases lining up with TRBD2. The length of the CDR3 is 15 residues. The germline V gene encodes CDR1 SGHKS and CDR2 YYEKEE (reference sequence). V was clipped by 3 bases and J by 4 bases; unmatched bases: 4. The CDR3 protein is CASSWGTSSTGELFF. CDR3 DNA: TGTGCCAGCAGCTGGGGGACTAGCAGCACCGGGGAGCTGTTTTTT.